The following is a TCR beta chain sequence with its context. Antigen: not known. These data come from a study of cytomegalovirus exposure and HLA in healthy donors. Sequencing was performed with immunoSEQ multiplex PCR; in TCRdb, only in-frame clones are kept and a portion is missing. This table holds about 60,000 clones, 85% to 95% found once. CDR1 SGHRS and CDR2 YFSETQ come from the germline V gene. The CDR3 runs to 14 residues. V was clipped by 1 base and J by 1 base, with 5 bases between them. Study-wide results and caveats: Cytomegalovirus-associated TCR beta chains were listed, numbering 150 to 200. The TCR clusters that emerged in the first cohort tended, a later analysis found, to co-occur in the approximately 110 validation repertoires. The dataset shows that most TCR sequences were rare, while some public TCRs occurred in many donors. In vitro checks showed that a few CMV-associated chains really do target CMV antigens.

This clonotype was sampled from a young woman in good health and CMV-seronegative. The chain uses TRBV5-1 and TRBJ2-2; D is unclear. Material for sequencing was PBMCs. Here the CDR3 DNA reads TGCGCCAGCAGCTTGTCCGGGAACACCGGGGAGCTGTTTTTT. This sequence encodes CASSLSGNTGELFF.